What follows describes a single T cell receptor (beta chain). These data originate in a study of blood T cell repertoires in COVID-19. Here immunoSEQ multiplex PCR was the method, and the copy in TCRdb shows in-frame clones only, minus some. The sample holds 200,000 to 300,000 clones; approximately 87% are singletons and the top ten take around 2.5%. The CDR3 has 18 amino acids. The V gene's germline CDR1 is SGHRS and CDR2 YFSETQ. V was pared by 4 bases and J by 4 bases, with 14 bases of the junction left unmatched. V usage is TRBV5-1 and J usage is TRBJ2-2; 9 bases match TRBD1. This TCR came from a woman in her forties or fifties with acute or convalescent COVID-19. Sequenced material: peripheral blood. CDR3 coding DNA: TGCGCCAGCAGCCCCATTCCTCCGGGACAGGGCTTCACCGGGGAGCTGTTTTTT. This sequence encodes CASSPIPPGQGFTGELFF.